The entry that follows covers one T cell receptor (beta chain) sequence. Its antigen remains unidentified. Base qualities are not at hand, and no much larger clone is one base apart. The germline V gene (reference sequence) supplies CDR1 MNHEY and CDR2 SMNVEV. The V end loses 7 bases and the J end loses 1 base, and a stretch of 16 bases separates them. The CDR3, cysteine through phenylalanine, is 15 amino acids long. CDR3 DNA is the only sequence kept; it has 45 bases, read in frame from the first base. TCRbeta CDR3 regions were amplified from genomic DNA using the immunoSEQ Assay, a bias-controlled multiplex PCR. The original methods were these. Nucleated cell counts per sample were estimated from amplification of reference gene primers within the assay. To quantify the absolute abundance of each unique TCRbeta CDR3 rearrangement, sequence reads were collapsed and filtered. For each sample, productive Simpson clonality was calculated by taking the square root of Simpson's diversity index across productive rearrangements. The immuneACCESS repertoire file appears here via TCRdb, limited to in-frame rearrangements. These files lack a portion of the clones; in checked studies, under half of the deficit traces to unresolved V genes, and the cause of the others is not known. D and trimming come from the DNA, and the V and J calls and clone size come from that table. The sample includes approximately 300,000 clones, with 75% to 95% observed a single time. The top ten constitute approximately 7.5% of the sample.

This entry belongs to a study of blood T cell repertoires in COVID-19 (dated by TCRdb to 2020 to 2021). In terms of the full investigation: Collaborator samples came from the United States, Italy and Spain and covered acute and convalescent phases of COVID-19. The prospective study material was composed of cDNA or gDNA derived from T cells, B-cell-depleted T cells, or PBMCs. The dataset comprised deeply sampled blood TCRbeta repertoires from subjects exposed to, actively infected with, or recovered from COVID-19. The repertoires were made available in a free public database intended to serve as a resource for research on the immune response to SARS-CoV-2. The samples were drawn from two sources: the first 160 participants of the ongoing ImmuneRACE study, and 1,200 or so subjects contributed by 6 global collaborators. Sample metadata almost always included a de-identified subject ID, COVID-19 status, age in years and sex. Where available, HLA class I and class II types were obtained from metadata supplied by the sample provider rather than from assay-based typing. What the work shows at the level of the full study, not this receptor alone: The quantity of clinical and demographic metadata differed by source and by participant and was supplied without curation.

One collaborating source in Seattle enrolled patients during active infection and followed them longitudinally through the course of disease. The collaborating institutions used their own protocols to collect whole blood in K2EDTA tubes. For TCRbeta analysis, collaborator samples were shipped as frozen whole blood, as isolated PBMCs, or as DNA extracted from either sample type. The receptor was derived from a woman under 40 with COVID-19, enrolled during active disease. Material: peripheral blood. The receptor chain draws on TRBV27 and TRBJ1-1, with a tentative D gene TRBD1 over 6 matching bases. The DNA sequence follows: TGTGCCAGCACCGCCCTAGACAGGCAGAACACTGAAGCTTTCTTT. Translated, this gives CASTALDRQNTEAFF.